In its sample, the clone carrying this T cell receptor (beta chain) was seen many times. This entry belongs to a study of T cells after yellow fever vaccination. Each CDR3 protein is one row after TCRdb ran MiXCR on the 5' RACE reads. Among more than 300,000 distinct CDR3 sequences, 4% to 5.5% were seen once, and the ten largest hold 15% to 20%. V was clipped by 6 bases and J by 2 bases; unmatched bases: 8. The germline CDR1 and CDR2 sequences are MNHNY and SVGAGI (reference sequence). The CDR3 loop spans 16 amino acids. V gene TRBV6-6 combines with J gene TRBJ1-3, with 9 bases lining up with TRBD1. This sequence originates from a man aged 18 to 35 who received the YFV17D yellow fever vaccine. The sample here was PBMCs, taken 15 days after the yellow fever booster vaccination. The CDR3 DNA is TGTGCCAGCAGAGCCGGGACAGGGTACGCTGGAAACACCATATATTTT. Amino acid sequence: CASRAGTGYAGNTIYF.